Presented here are 13 T cell receptor beta chains from one specimen sequenced in a study of T cells in Graves' hyperthyroidism and ophthalmopathy. Amplification targeted TCR beta CDR3 regions from RNA transcripts. The HTBI primer set served for first-round RT-PCR of the TCR CDR3. TCRdb analysed the multiplex PCR reads with MiXCR anew, one entry per CDR3 protein. Of about 580,000 distinct CDR3 sequences detected, around 45% appear once; the ten largest clones hold around 7.7%. The sequenced sample was peripheral blood or thyroid tissue (not recorded which). The source of these receptors is a woman between 18 and 29 years old with Graves' hyperthyroidism.

There are many counts of this clonotype. The chain has TRBV14 and TRBJ2-7, with D perhaps TRBD2 (6 bases). The length of the CDR3 is 15 residues. The germline gives CDR1 SGHDN, CDR2 FVKESK. Trimming removed 0 bases from V and 2 bases from J, with 11 bases in between. The CDR3 loop is CASSQDKQRAYEQYF. CDR3 nucleotides: TGTGCCAGCAGCCAAGACAAACAGCGGGCCTACGAGCAGTACTTC.

This clonotype was counted a single time. The chain is built from TRBV29-1 and TRBJ1-2, with D perhaps matching TRBD1 (6 bases). The CDR3 has 11 amino acids. Per germline, CDR1 SQVTM and CDR2 ANQGSEA. CDR3 bases: TGCAGTTTGGAACAGGGAGATGGCTACACCTTC. Amino acids: CSLEQGDGYTF.

This chain uses TRBV24-1 with TRBJ1-6; 7 nucleotides agree with TRBD1. In germline, CDR1 is KGHDR, CDR2 SFDVKD. The V gene end was trimmed by 7 bases and the J gene end by 8 bases; junction bases not matched to a gene: 7. The CDR3 runs to 14 residues. CDR3 sequence reads: CATSSYDRDSPLHF. DNA of the CDR3: TGTGCCACCAGCAGTTACGACAGGGATTCACCCCTCCACTTT.

V gene TRBV18 combines with J gene TRBJ1-1; tentatively, D is TRBD1 (5 bases). V lost 8 bases and J lost 0, with 16 bases in between. The CDR3 is made up of 15 amino acids. Germline CDR1 reads KGHSH; CDR2 reads LQKENI. DNA of the CDR3: TGTGCCAGCAAACCGCCGGGGGGATTGAACACTGAAGCTTTCTTT. Translated, it gives CASKPPGGLNTEAFF.

The sample holds many counts of this clonotype. The V call is TRBV12-3 or TRBV12-4, the J call TRBJ2-7, with D possibly being TRBD1 (6 bases). The V gene lost 1 base and the J gene lost 5 bases, with 6 bases spanning the gap. This CDR3 comprises 12 residues. The DNA of the CDR3 is TGTGCCAGCAGTTTAGAGGGGGACGAGCAGTACTTC. Its protein product is CASSLEGDEQYF.

This clonotype has ten or more counts. J is TRBJ2-5 and V is TRBV7-9; no definite D call. The CDR3 runs 14 residues. V gave up 1 base and J gave up 0 bases, with 6 bases separating them. The germline gives CDR1 SEHNR, CDR2 FQNEAQ (reference sequence). CDR3 sequence reads: CASSLVRDQETQYF. DNA of the CDR3: TGTGCCAGCAGCTTAGTGCGCGACCAAGAGACCCAGTACTTC.

The rearrangement joins TRBV18 to TRBJ2-5; D may be TRBD2 (5 bases). This CDR3 spans 14 amino acids. CDR1 and CDR2 (germline): KGHSH, LQKENI. V was shortened by 0 bases and J by 10 bases, with 15 bases between the two germline ends. The CDR3 region is CASSPPPSSQFQYF. As DNA, the CDR3 is TGTGCCAGCTCACCACCGCCTAGCAGTCAATTCCAGTACTTC.

The rearrangement links TRBV20-1 to TRBJ2-6; D is unresolved. Germline CDR1 reads DFQATT; CDR2 reads SNEGSKA (reference sequence). Trimming took 0 bases from V and 4 from J, leaving 10 bases between them. The CDR3 extends over 15 amino acids. The CDR3 protein is CSARDPKWGANVLTF. DNA for the CDR3: TGCAGTGCTAGAGATCCTAAGTGGGGGGCCAACGTCCTGACTTTC.

This clonotype was counted many times. The V gene is TRBV12-5, the J gene TRBJ2-7; no firm D call. Trimming stripped 1 base from V and 7 bases from J, with 8 bases between. Germline-derived CDR1 and CDR2 are LGHNT and FRNRAP. The CDR3 consists of 12 residues. CDR3 sequence (DNA): TGTGCTAGTGGTTTGGGGGTAGAGGAGCAGTACTTC. This translates into CASGLGVEEQYF. The full variable domain, its missing parts supplied by reference TRBV12-5 and TRBJ2-7, is DARVTQTPRHKVTEMGQEVTMRCQPILGHNTVFWYRQTMMQGLELLAYFRNRAPLDDSGMPKDRFSAEMPDATLATLKIQPSEPRDSAVYFCASGLGVEEQYFGPGTRLTVT.

This clonotype was seen at least ten times. The CDR3 loop reads CASTLGPFNQPQHF. The CDR3 bases are TGTGCCAGTACCCTGGGGCCTTTTAATCAGCCCCAGCATTTT. The chain has TRBV19 and TRBJ1-5; D may be TRBD1 (5 bases). CDR3 size: 14 residues. Trimming removed 7 bases from V and 4 bases from J, with 14 bases in between. Germline V gene lookup returns CDR1 LNHDA and CDR2 SQIVND (reference sequence).

The chain combines TRBV2 with TRBJ2-1, with 11 nucleotides matching TRBD2. The trim removed 8 bases at V and 5 bases at J, leaving 5 bases unmatched. The CDR3 covers 14 residues. Per germline, CDR1 SNHLY and CDR2 FYNNEI. This CDR3 is CASRPGLADNEQFF. The DNA of the CDR3 is TGTGCCAGCCGCCCGGGACTAGCGGACAATGAGCAGTTCTTC.

Worth noting for this clonotype: A clone one base away is much larger, so this may be a read error. The V and J genes are TRBV10-2 and TRBJ1-5; D is possibly TRBD1 (5 bases). Germline V gene data show CDR1 as WSHSY and CDR2 as SAAADI. The CDR3 has 12 residues. The CDR3 sequence is CASSLGDRPQRF. The DNA of the CDR3 is TGCGCCAGCAGTTTGGGGGATCGGCCCCAGCGTTTT.

This clonotype was observed many times. The V and J genes are TRBV4-3 and TRBJ2-7; D is tentatively TRBD1 or TRBD2 (5 bases each). Germline CDR1 LGHNA, CDR2 YSLEER. V was pared by 0 bases and J by 6 bases, with 21 bases between. The CDR3 spans 17 residues. CDR3 sequence: CASSQDLLRGRIREQYF. Here the CDR3 DNA reads TGCGCCAGCAGCCAAGATCTCTTGAGGGGAAGGATTCGCGAGCAGTACTTC.